A selection of T cell receptor beta chains follows, all from one sample in a study of T cell responses to AZD1222 COVID-19 vaccine. The repertoire was sequenced with immunoSEQ multiplex PCR; TCRdb's copy has only in-frame clones and lacks some. The repertoire has 100,000 or so clones, around 89% of them found once; the top ten carry 2% to 3%. Sequencing used peripheral blood, obtained on day 0 of AZD1222 vaccination. The source of these receptors is an adult in good health. Each CDR3 is given with its conserved first and last residue. The D gene is left open where the match is weak. Some rows mark clone size as missing; the rest say once, few, many or name a class of expanded clone.

D gene: .
V gene: TRBV5-1
J gene: TRBJ2-3
clone size: few
CDR3 protein: CASSFLPPPDTQYF
CDR3 DNA: TGCGCCAGCAGCTTCCTGCCCCCTCCAGATACGCAGTATTTT

D gene: .
V gene: TRBV11-2
J gene: TRBJ2-1
clone size: once
CDR3 protein: CASSLSSGVAYNEQFF
CDR3 DNA: TGTGCCAGCAGCTTATCGTCGGGAGTTGCCTACAATGAGCAGTTCTTC

D gene: TRBD1
V gene: TRBV7-9
J gene: TRBJ2-5
clone size: .
CDR3 protein: CASSSSGTGEQETQYF
CDR3 DNA: TGTGCCAGCAGCTCGTCCGGGACAGGGGAACAAGAGACCCAGTACTTC

D gene: .
V gene: TRBV11-3
J gene: TRBJ2-1
clone size: .
CDR3 protein: CASSPNFPYNEQFF
CDR3 DNA: TGTGCCAGCAGCCCCAATTTCCCCTACAATGAGCAGTTCTTC

D gene: TRBD1
V gene: TRBV5-4
J gene: TRBJ2-7
clone size: .
CDR3 protein: CASSDATGGAGYEQYF
CDR3 DNA: TGTGCCAGCAGCGACGCTACAGGGGGCGCCGGCTACGAGCAGTACTTC

D gene: .
V gene: TRBV29-1
J gene: TRBJ1-2
clone size: .
CDR3 protein: CSVETVIGYTF
CDR3 DNA: TGCAGCGTTGAAACAGTGATTGGCTACACCTTC

D gene: .
V gene: TRBV7-8
J gene: TRBJ2-5
clone size: .
CDR3 protein: CASSLVSPGQGETQYF
CDR3 DNA: TGTGCCAGCAGCTTAGTGTCCCCAGGGCAGGGAGAGACCCAGTACTTC

D gene: .
V gene: TRBV18
J gene: TRBJ1-1
clone size: .
CDR3 protein: CASSPGRGGNTEAFF
CDR3 DNA: TGTGCCAGCTCACCAGGTCGGGGGGGGAACACTGAAGCTTTCTTT

D gene: .
V gene: TRBV3-1/TRBV3-2
J gene: TRBJ2-5
clone size: .
CDR3 protein: CASSQDVAPAETQYF
CDR3 DNA: TGTGCCAGCAGCCAAGATGTGGCGCCGGCGGAGACCCAGTACTTC

D gene: .
V gene: TRBV2
J gene: TRBJ2-7
clone size: once
CDR3 protein: CASSARLGSYEQYF
CDR3 DNA: TGTGCCAGCAGTGCGAGACTAGGTTCCTACGAGCAGTACTTC

D gene: .
V gene: TRBV18
J gene: TRBJ2-5
clone size: .
CDR3 protein: CASSPGAPKETQYF
CDR3 DNA: TGTGCCAGCTCACCGGGGGCCCCCAAAGAGACCCAGTACTTC

D gene: TRBD1
V gene: TRBV28
J gene: TRBJ2-1
clone size: .
CDR3 protein: CASRTGTGGKNEQFF
CDR3 DNA: TGTGCCAGCAGAACCGGGACAGGGGGGAAAAATGAGCAGTTCTTC

D gene: .
V gene: TRBV6-5
J gene: TRBJ2-4
clone size: .
CDR3 protein: CASRISILAKNIQYF
CDR3 DNA: TGTGCCAGCCGGATTTCAATTCTAGCCAAAAACATTCAGTACTTC

D gene: TRBD2
V gene: TRBV5-4
J gene: TRBJ2-1
clone size: .
CDR3 protein: CASSFGQGGTSNEQFF
CDR3 DNA: TGTGCCAGCAGCTTTGGCCAGGGAGGGACTAGCAATGAGCAGTTCTTC

D gene: .
V gene: TRBV6-5
J gene: TRBJ1-1
clone size: .
CDR3 protein: CASSYYSTAFF
CDR3 DNA: TGTGCCAGCAGTTACTACAGTACCGCTTTCTTT

D gene: .
V gene: TRBV10-3
J gene: TRBJ2-7
clone size: .
CDR3 protein: CATSGTWVQYF
CDR3 DNA: TGTGCCACCTCCGGGACCTGGGTTCAGTACTTC

D gene: TRBD2
V gene: TRBV14
J gene: TRBJ2-3
clone size: .
CDR3 protein: CASSQEGNLAGIHTDTQYF
CDR3 DNA: TGTGCCAGCAGCCAAGAGGGGAATCTAGCGGGAATACACACAGATACGCAGTATTTT

D gene: .
V gene: TRBV29-1
J gene: TRBJ1-2
clone size: .
CDR3 protein: CSVDPGGGSYGYTF
CDR3 DNA: TGCAGCGTTGACCCCGGGGGAGGGTCCTATGGCTACACCTTC

D gene: .
V gene: TRBV2
J gene: TRBJ1-2
clone size: .
CDR3 protein: CASSLDSYGYTF
CDR3 DNA: TGTGCCAGCAGCCTGGACAGTTATGGCTACACCTTC

D gene: TRBD1
V gene: TRBV15
J gene: TRBJ1-2
clone size: .
CDR3 protein: CATSRRTQGRSGYTF
CDR3 DNA: TGTGCCACCAGCAGAAGAACACAGGGGAGGTCAGGCTACACCTTC

D gene: TRBD1
V gene: TRBV28
J gene: TRBJ1-2
clone size: .
CDR3 protein: CASSSRTGGKDGYTF
CDR3 DNA: TGTGCCAGCAGTTCCCGGACAGGGGGCAAGGATGGCTACACCTTC

D gene: .
V gene: TRBV7-9
J gene: TRBJ1-4
clone size: .
CDR3 protein: CASSLFRNEKLFF
CDR3 DNA: TGTGCCAGCAGCTTATTCCGGAATGAAAAACTGTTTTTT

D gene: .
V gene: TRBV7-2
J gene: TRBJ2-7
clone size: .
CDR3 protein: CASGVAYEQYF
CDR3 DNA: TGTGCCAGCGGCGTGGCCTACGAGCAGTACTTC

D gene: .
V gene: TRBV29-1
J gene: TRBJ1-1
clone size: .
CDR3 protein: CSALVNTEAFF
CDR3 DNA: TGCAGCGCCCTTGTGAACACTGAAGCTTTCTTT

D gene: TRBD1
V gene: TRBV15
J gene: TRBJ2-7
clone size: .
CDR3 protein: CATSREDRAGEQYF
CDR3 DNA: TGTGCCACCAGCAGAGAGGACAGGGCGGGCGAGCAGTACTTC

D gene: TRBD1
V gene: TRBV28
J gene: TRBJ2-3
clone size: .
CDR3 protein: CASSSGQGTTDTQYF
CDR3 DNA: TGTGCCAGCAGTTCAGGACAGGGGACCACAGATACGCAGTATTTT